The 32 T cell receptor beta chains below were found in one sample sequenced in a study of blood T cells in healthy people across ages. Together with a sample-barcoded 5' primer, a J-beta primer mix was included in a second PCR lasting roughly 6 to 12 cycles. TCRdb reprocessed the 5' RACE reads via MiXCR and lists one record per CDR3 protein. This sample yields about 720,000 distinct CDR3 sequences, of which over 20% are seen a single time; less than 25% belongs to the top ten. The source material was blood. The receptors come from a man between 70 and 80 years old in good health.

V is TRBV19 and J is TRBJ2-7; TRBD2 might be the D (6 bases). The J call may be incorrect, as the DNA end agrees better with TRBJ2-1. This CDR3 comprises 12 residues. Per the germline V gene, CDR1 is LNHDA and CDR2 is SQIVND (reference sequence). The CDR3 DNA sequence: TGTGCCAGTACGGGGAGGAACAATGAGCAGTTCTTC. This sequence encodes CASTGRNNEQFF.

The chain employs TRBV5-5 and TRBJ1-1; D might be TRBD1 (6 bases). The germline CDR1 and CDR2 sequences are SGHKS and YYEKEE (reference sequence). V lost 4 bases, J lost 2 bases, and 15 bases lay in between. This CDR3 has 15 residues. In DNA form, the CDR3 reads TGTGCCAGCAGCGCGACGGACAGACAAAACACTGAAGCTTTCTTT. It codes for CASSATDRQNTEAFF.

The chain links TRBV14 to TRBJ2-1; D gene uncertain. CDR3 size: 13 residues. V lost 1 base to trimming and J lost 8 bases, with 9 bases between them. Germline CDR1 and CDR2: SGHDN and FVKESK. CDR3 in DNA: TGTGCCAGCAGCCAAGTTTCTAGTGATGAGCAGTTCTTC. This encodes CASSQVSSDEQFF.

This clonotype has more than one count but fewer than ten. The chain uses TRBV20-1 and TRBJ1-5, with unresolved D. The CDR3 loop spans 10 amino acids. The germline CDR1 and CDR2 sequences are DFQATT and SNEGSKA (reference sequence). The V end was cut by 6 bases, the J end by 9 bases, with 9 bases between. For the CDR3, the DNA is TGCAGTGCCTCCAACGGGCCCCAGCATTTT. Amino acid sequence: CSASNGPQHF.

V and J are TRBV20-1 and TRBJ2-3; D unclear. This CDR3 comprises 13 residues. V was shortened by 1 base and J by 2 bases, with 7 bases between the two germline ends. The germline V gene encodes CDR1 DFQATT and CDR2 SNEGSKA (reference sequence). The CDR3 bases are TGCAGTGCTAGAGGAACCTACACAGATACGCAGTATTTT. Translating gives CSARGTYTDTQYF.

The V and J genes are TRBV20-1 and TRBJ1-1; 9 bases map to TRBD1. Germline V gene sequence: CDR1 DFQATT, CDR2 SNEGSKA (reference sequence). CDR3 size: 14 residues. V lost 6 bases, J lost 5 bases, and 10 bases stayed unmatched. CDR3 in amino acids: CSALVQGARTEAFF. The CDR3 nucleotides read TGCAGTGCCCTCGTACAGGGGGCAAGGACTGAAGCTTTCTTT.

This clonotype was seen only a few times. The V and J genes are TRBV28 and TRBJ2-1; D is unclear. This CDR3 is built from 15 residues. V lost 7 bases and J 5 bases, leaving 18 bases between the germline ends. Per the germline V gene, CDR1 is MDHEN and CDR2 is SYDVKM. CDR3 bases: TGTGCCAGCAACCCGAACGGCAGGTACAACAATGAGCAGTTCTTC. It translates to CASNPNGRYNNEQFF.

The CDR3 sequence: CASSLNGEGGVYYGYTF. In nucleotides, the CDR3 is TGCGCCAGTAGCCTCAACGGGGAGGGGGGAGTCTACTATGGCTACACCTTC. The chain is built from TRBV5-1 and TRBJ1-2; a possible D gene is TRBD1 (6 bases). This CDR3 is 17 amino acids long. CDR1 is SGHRS, CDR2 YFSETQ, per germline. Trimming removed 8 bases from V and 3 bases from J, with 26 bases in between.

This clonotype was seen repeatedly, ten times or more. V and J are TRBV7-2 and TRBJ2-7; D possibly corresponds to TRBD2 (5 bases). Trimming took 5 bases from V and 3 from J, leaving 14 bases between them. CDR1 is SGHTA and CDR2 is FQGNSA in the germline V gene. CDR3 length: 14 amino acids. In nucleotides, the CDR3 is TGTGCCAGCAGCATTAGGGTACGGGACTACGAGCAGTACTTC. Translating it yields CASSIRVRDYEQYF.

The V call is TRBV6-1, the J call TRBJ1-1; no clear D. CDR1 is MNHNS and CDR2 is SASEGT in the germline V gene. This CDR3 contains 14 residues. V was trimmed by 2 bases and J by 10 bases, leaving 17 bases between them. Written as DNA, the CDR3 is TGTGCCAGCAGTGAACAGGCTTCAAAATCGGGAGCTTTCTTT. This translates into CASSEQASKSGAFF.

The V gene is TRBV28, the J gene TRBJ2-3, with 9 positions matching TRBD1. After removal of 5 bases from V and 2 bases from J, the junction contained 5 bases not matched to a gene. The germline gives CDR1 MDHEN, CDR2 SYDVKM. There are 15 residues in the CDR3. As DNA, the CDR3 is TGTGCCAGCAGTCCTCGGACAGGGGTCACAGATACGCAGTATTTT. It specifies CASSPRTGVTDTQYF.

The chain carries TRBV24-1 and TRBJ2-1; 8 bases match TRBD2. The CDR3 totals 16 residues. Germline V gene sequence: CDR1 KGHDR, CDR2 SFDVKD. After removal of 5 bases from V and 7 bases from J, the junction contained 12 bases not matched to a gene. The DNA for the CDR3 is TGTGCCACCAGTGCCTCTAGCGGGTGGTTGAGAAATGAGCAGTTCTTC. Amino acids: CATSASSGWLRNEQFF.

V gene TRBV18 combines with J gene TRBJ2-4; the match to TRBD1 covers 10 bases. Germline V gene data show CDR1 as KGHSH and CDR2 as LQKENI. J gave up 14 bases and V 5 bases, and 6 bases lay outside the gene matches. The CDR3 contains 12 residues. CDR3: CASSERQGAEYF. The CDR3 DNA reads TGTGCCAGCTCAGAACGACAGGGGGCAGAGTACTTC. The whole variable domain, filled in from reference TRBV18 and TRBJ2-4, reads NAGVMQNPRHLVRRRGQEARLRCSPMKGHSHVYWYRQLPEEGLKFMVYLQKENIIDESGMPKERFSAEFPKEGPSILRIQQVVRGDSAAYFCASSERQGAEYFGAGTRLSVL.

The V call is TRBV6-5, the J call TRBJ2-5; unclear D gene. The CDR3 spans 16 residues. CDR1 MNHEY and CDR2 SVGAGI come from the germline V gene. V was cut by 2 bases and J by 2 bases, with 15 bases left in between. The CDR3 region has the DNA TGTGCCAGCAGTTACCTTCCTAGAGAGAGACAAGAGACCCAGTACTTC. Protein: CASSYLPRERQETQYF.

This clonotype was found a few times. V and J are TRBV10-3 and TRBJ2-5; D unresolved. The J call may be in error: the DNA end matches TRBJ2-7 better. Germline V lookup: CDR1 ENHRY, CDR2 SYGVKD. The CDR3 covers 12 residues. The CDR3 sequence: CAISTFPYEQYF. In DNA form, the CDR3 reads TGTGCCATCAGCACCTTCCCTTACGAGCAGTACTTC.

The V call is TRBV6-2 or TRBV6-3, the J call TRBJ1-5; 7 bases are a match to TRBD1. The V gene end was trimmed by 7 bases and the J gene end by 2 bases; junction bases not matched to a gene: 11. There are 16 residues in the CDR3. From germline, CDR1 is MNHEY and CDR2 SVGEGT. The CDR3 DNA reads as TGTGCCAGCACCCGCGGGACAGAGGTTCGCAATCAGCCCCAGCATTTT. Translated: CASTRGTEVRNQPQHF.

This clonotype was observed a handful of times. The V and J genes are TRBV28 and TRBJ2-1; D call uncertain. Trimming pared 8 bases from V and 1 base from J, leaving 15 bases between. The CDR3 has 15 amino acids. Germline loops: CDR1 MDHEN, CDR2 SYDVKM. CDR3 amino acids: CASWTTEGSYNEQFF. The CDR3 DNA sequence: TGTGCCAGCTGGACCACCGAAGGATCCTACAATGAGCAGTTCTTC.

This clonotype has a handful of counts. V gene TRBV20-1 combines with J gene TRBJ2-1; 11 bases map to TRBD2. CDR1 and CDR2 (germline): DFQATT, SNEGSKA (reference sequence). Trimming removed 1 base from V and 7 bases from J; junction bases left unmatched: 6. The CDR3 loop spans 15 amino acids. Here the CDR3 reads CSARGSGGAWNEQFF. CDR3 bases: TGCAGTGCTAGAGGTAGCGGGGGGGCCTGGAATGAGCAGTTCTTC.

This clonotype has a handful of counts. CDR3 protein: CASSLLGGTQYF. The CDR3, as DNA: TGTGCCAGCAGCCTCCTGGGGGGTACGCAGTATTTT. V and J are TRBV3-1 and TRBJ2-3; tentative D call: TRBD2 (6 bases). CDR1 is LGHDT and CDR2 is YNNKEL in the germline V gene (reference sequence). CDR3 length: 12 amino acids. The ends were cut back, 4 bases at V and 8 bases at J, with 10 bases in the middle.

This clonotype was picked up a small number of times. V is TRBV7-9 and J is TRBJ1-1, with 9 bases that match TRBD1. The CDR3 is 14 amino acids. Germline CDR1 reads SEHNR; CDR2 reads FQNEAQ (reference sequence). J was trimmed by 7 bases and V by 4 bases; bases with no gene match: 7. The chain's CDR3 is CASSSYRGQGEAFF. In DNA form, the CDR3 reads TGTGCCAGCAGCTCTTACAGGGGGCAGGGTGAAGCTTTCTTT.

The V call is TRBV18, the J call TRBJ2-5; 7 bases are a match to TRBD2. The CDR3 loop spans 15 amino acids. V shed 3 bases and J 4 bases; nucleotides not matched to a gene: 8. Germline CDR1 and CDR2: KGHSH and LQKENI. The CDR3 DNA follows: TGTGCCAGCTCACCCGGGACTACACGACGAGAGACCCAGTACTTC. Translating it yields CASSPGTTRRETQYF.

The V call is TRBV7-2, the J call TRBJ1-3; unclear D gene. The V end lost 5 bases, the J end lost 0 bases, and 5 bases lay between the germline ends. The germline V gene has CDR1 SGHTA and CDR2 FQGNSA. CDR3 length: 13 amino acids. The CDR3 coding sequence is TGTGCCAGCAGCCCAGCCTCTGGAAACACCATATATTTT. Translating gives CASSPASGNTIYF.

Worth noting for this clonotype: The junction departs from the called germline gene at one end, perhaps through a read error. The chain uses TRBV6-4 and TRBJ2-1; D remains unclear. Germline loops: CDR1 MRHNA, CDR2 SNTAGT. The CDR3 loop spans 15 amino acids. This chain's CDR3 is CVSSDWGSSYNEQFF. CDR3 nucleotides: TGTGTCAGCAGTGACTGGGGAAGCTCCTACAATGAGCAGTTCTTC.

This clonotype was counted between two and nine times. This chain joins TRBV5-1 and TRBJ1-2; a weak D match, TRBD1 (6 bases). Germline V CDR1 and CDR2: SGHRS, YFSETQ. With 4 bases removed from V and 8 bases from J, the gap between germline ends came to 12 bases. The CDR3 has 12 residues. In DNA, the CDR3 is TGCGCCAGCAGCCCGGGACAATCCGGCTACACCTTC. Amino acids: CASSPGQSGYTF.

This sequence joins TRBV12-3 or TRBV12-4 and TRBJ1-1; no firm D call. The V gene lost 0 bases and the J gene lost 0 bases, with 8 bases spanning the gap. The CDR3 totals 15 residues. The CDR3 bases are TGTGCCAGCAGTTTAGCGCACGAATTGAACACTGAAGCTTTCTTT. It specifies CASSLAHELNTEAFF.

This clonotype has ten or more counts. The CDR3 reads CASSPGLDWNEQFF. CDR3 nucleotides: TGTGCCAGCAGTCCTGGACTGGATTGGAATGAGCAGTTCTTC. The gene calls are TRBV12-3 or TRBV12-4 and TRBJ2-1; maybe TRBD2 (5 bases). The germline V and J ends were trimmed by 5 bases and 7 bases, with 15 bases remaining between them. The CDR3 sequence is 14 residues long.

The sample holds a few counts of this clonotype. V usage is TRBV7-9 and J usage is TRBJ1-2; D is perhaps TRBD1 (6 bases). Germline CDR1 is SEHNR and CDR2 is FQNEAQ (reference sequence). Trimming cost V 4 bases and J 8 bases, with 17 bases left between them. This CDR3 has 14 amino acids. CDR3 amino acids: CASSSLGGAEGYTF. As DNA, the CDR3 is TGTGCCAGCAGCTCCCTCGGGGGGGCAGAAGGCTACACCTTC.

The genes are TRBV7-8 and TRBJ2-2, with a possible D match to TRBD2 (6 bases). In germline, CDR1 is SGHVS, CDR2 FQNEAQ. The CDR3 has 16 residues. V was clipped by 1 base and J by 4 bases, with 13 bases between them. CDR3 coding DNA: TGTGCCAGCAGCTTAGTACATGGGGGAGGCACCGGGGAGCTGTTTTTT. Protein product: CASSLVHGGGTGELFF.

The V gene is TRBV20-1, the J gene TRBJ2-1; 8 bases agree with TRBD1. V was clipped by 8 bases and J by 3 bases; unmatched bases: 9. The germline V gene has CDR1 DFQATT and CDR2 SNEGSKA (reference sequence). The CDR3 runs 14 residues. Here the CDR3 reads CSSSGTGGYNEQFF. The CDR3 DNA is TGCAGTTCCTCGGGGACAGGCGGCTACAATGAGCAGTTCTTC.

This clonotype was seen more than once but under ten times. This chain uses TRBV27 with TRBJ1-2; 9 positions match TRBD1. The CDR3 contains 15 residues. Germline V CDR1 and CDR2: MNHEY, SMNVEV (reference sequence). V trimming: 2 bases; J trimming: 6 bases; junction bases outside the gene matches: 7. CDR3 loop: CASSLLPDRGNGYTF. The CDR3 nucleotides are TGTGCCAGCAGTTTACTGCCTGACAGGGGGAATGGCTACACCTTC.

The table lists this clonotype with a few counts. This chain connects TRBV28 to TRBJ2-7, with D unresolved. CDR3 size: 12 residues. The V end lost 6 bases, the J end lost 9 bases, and 15 bases lay between the germline ends. Germline assignment: CDR1 MDHEN and CDR2 SYDVKM. CDR3 residues: CASSLLDTGQYF. CDR3 nucleotides: TGTGCCAGCAGCCTTCTAGACACTGGGCAGTACTTC. Supplemented by reference TRBV28 and TRBJ2-7, the full variable domain reads DVKVTQSSRYLVKRTGEKVFLECVQDMDHENMFWYRQDPGLGLRLIYFSYDVKMKEKGDIPEGYSVSREKKERFSLILESASTNQTSMYLCASSLLDTGQYFGPGTRLTVT.

The genes are TRBV6-2 or TRBV6-3 and TRBJ2-5; D may correspond to TRBD1 or TRBD2 (5 bases each). Trimming stripped 6 bases from V and 1 base from J, with 15 bases between. CDR3 length: 15 residues. Germline V gene lookup returns CDR1 MNHEY and CDR2 SVGEGT. DNA for the CDR3: TGTGCCAGCAGGAAACCCTTTGGGGGCCAAGAGACCCAGTACTTC. This codes for CASRKPFGGQETQYF.